These 28 T cell receptor beta chains came from one sample sequenced in a study of T cell responses to AZD1222 COVID-19 vaccine. Generated by immunoSEQ multiplex PCR, the TCRdb table keeps only in-frame clones and is missing some. The sample records 180,000 or so clones, around nine tenths being singletons. The input for sequencing was peripheral blood, taken on day 0 of AZD1222 vaccination. These receptors all come from an adult in good health.

The genes are TRBV2 and TRBJ2-7; D is undetermined. The CDR3 length is 13 residues. Between the trimmed V and J ends, which lost 5 bases and 3 bases, there was a span of 11 bases. CDR1 SNHLY and CDR2 FYNNEI come from the germline V gene. The CDR3 DNA reads as TGTGCCAGCAGTCCGGGCAGTCTCTACGAGCAGTACTTC. Translated: CASSPGSLYEQYF.

The chain links TRBV27 to TRBJ2-3, with D possibly being TRBD1 (5 bases). Germline V lookup: CDR1 MNHEY, CDR2 SMNVEV (reference sequence). Trimming pared 4 bases from V and 2 bases from J, leaving 16 bases between. This CDR3 has 16 amino acids. CDR3 sequence reads: CASSYQLRTFTDTQYF. CDR3 sequence (DNA): TGTGCCAGCAGTTATCAGTTGAGGACATTCACAGATACGCAGTATTTT.

The CDR3 DNA reads TGCAGTGCTAGTGGACGGATGAACACTGAAGCTTTCTTT. Protein sequence: CSASGRMNTEAFF. The chain is built from TRBV20-1 and TRBJ1-1; D gene unclear. The CDR3 has 13 amino acids. The germline gives CDR1 DFQATT, CDR2 SNEGSKA (reference sequence). Trimming cost V 3 bases and J 0 bases, with 8 bases left between them.

This clone was seen a single time. The chain uses TRBV10-3 and TRBJ1-4; D remains ambiguous. CDR1 and CDR2 (germline): ENHRY, SYGVKD. With 3 bases removed from V and 4 bases from J, the gap between germline ends came to 15 bases. The CDR3 totals 16 residues. CDR3 amino acids: CAISEILGSRNEKLFF. CDR3 nucleotide sequence: TGTGCCATCAGTGAAATTTTGGGGAGTCGTAATGAAAAACTGTTTTTT.

The gene calls are TRBV19 and TRBJ2-6; D ambiguous. Trimming took off 3 bases at V and 0 bases at J, with 12 bases between the two ends. Looked up from germline, CDR1 is LNHDA and CDR2 is SQIVND (reference sequence). CDR3 size: 17 residues. Here the CDR3 DNA reads TGTGCCAGTAGTATCCCGTTACCCAACTCTGGGGCCAACGTCCTGACTTTC. It codes for CASSIPLPNSGANVLTF.

The V call is TRBV28, the J call TRBJ1-5; no reliable D call. Germline loops: CDR1 MDHEN, CDR2 SYDVKM. CDR3 size: 13 residues. V was pared by 4 bases and J by 3 bases, with 7 bases between. CDR3 amino acids: CASSSQLNQPQHF. The CDR3 coding sequence is TGTGCCAGCAGTTCCCAACTCAATCAGCCCCAGCATTTT.

The chain couples TRBV10-3 to TRBJ2-7; perhaps D is TRBD1 or TRBD2 (5 bases each). The V end was cut by 10 bases, the J end by 0 bases, with 16 bases between. The CDR3 covers 14 residues. Germline CDR1 and CDR2: ENHRY and SYGVKD. This CDR3 reads CASLGTADSYEQYF. CDR3 sequence (DNA): TGTGCCAGCCTTGGGACGGCGGACTCCTACGAGCAGTACTTC.

The chain has TRBV15 and TRBJ2-3; 8 bases line up with TRBD2. The CDR3 length is 15 residues. Germline V gene lookup returns CDR1 LNHNV and CDR2 YYDKDF (reference sequence). V dropped 1 base and J dropped 6; count of bases not matched to a gene: 6. The CDR3 DNA reads TGTGCCACCAGCAGAGTGAGCGGGAGCCGTGATACGCAGTATTTT. This encodes CATSRVSGSRDTQYF.

This chain connects TRBV11-2 to TRBJ1-4; D gene ambiguous. Trimming shortened V by 6 bases and J by 4 bases, and 9 bases separated the two germline ends. This CDR3 is built from 13 residues. Germline V gene data show CDR1 as SGHAT and CDR2 as FQNNGV. The CDR3 nucleotides read TGTGCCAGCAGGGGTTTCGATAATGAAAAACTGTTTTTT. The encoded protein is CASRGFDNEKLFF.

This clone was counted once. The chain links TRBV12-3 or TRBV12-4 to TRBJ1-2; D unresolved. There are 13 residues in the CDR3. V was clipped by 6 bases and J by 4 bases, with 12 bases between them. The CDR3 DNA is TGTGCCAGCAGCCCTGATCCCGGCTATGGCTACACCTTC. Protein: CASSPDPGYGYTF.

J is TRBJ2-7 and V is TRBV5-6; 8 bases are a match to TRBD1. Germline lookup yields CDR1 SGHDT and CDR2 YYEEEE. The CDR3 sequence is 14 residues long. Trimming cost V 6 bases and J 4 bases; bases outside gene matches: 9. The CDR3 loop is CASKKGQGSYEQYF. In DNA, the CDR3 is TGTGCCAGCAAGAAAGGACAGGGTTCTTACGAGCAGTACTTC.

Only one count was recorded for this clone. CDR3 loop: CASRSGPIKGNEQFF. The CDR3 bases are TGTGCCAGCAGAAGTGGGCCCATTAAGGGAAATGAGCAGTTCTTC. The chain links TRBV5-5 to TRBJ2-1; no firm D call. The germline gives CDR1 SGHKS, CDR2 YYEKEE (reference sequence). Deletions cut 5 bases from V and 7 bases from J, with 19 bases between. There are 15 residues in the CDR3.

This chain links TRBV19 with TRBJ1-5; D is possibly TRBD1 (5 bases). CDR3 length equals 15 residues. Germline V lookup: CDR1 LNHDA, CDR2 SQIVND (reference sequence). The V end was cut by 10 bases, the J end by 2 bases, with 18 bases between. The CDR3 DNA reads as TGTGCCACCGCTGATCCCGGACATGGCAATCAGCCCCAGCATTTT. Residues: CATADPGHGNQPQHF. Together with reference TRBV19 and TRBJ1-5, the CDR3 gives the full variable domain: DGGITQSPKYLFRKEGQNVTLSCEQNLNHDAMYWYRQDPGQGLRLIYYSQIVNDFQKGDIAEGYSVSREKKESFPLTVTSAQKNPTAFYLCATADPGHGNQPQHFGDGTRLSIL.

The CDR3 protein is CASSQGAYNSPLHF. The CDR3 DNA follows: TGTGCCAGCAGCCAAGGGGCATATAATTCACCCCTCCACTTT. This rearrangement joins TRBV3-1 (or the pseudogene TRBV3-2) to TRBJ1-6; D is undetermined. Deletions cut 1 base from V and 4 bases from J, with 5 bases between. Germline-derived CDR1 and CDR2 are LGHDT and YNNKEL (reference sequence). The length of the CDR3 is 14 residues.

Many counts were recorded for this clone. This chain uses TRBV5-6 with TRBJ2-7; D possibly corresponds to TRBD2 (5 bases). The CDR3 covers 14 residues. Trimming took 4 bases from V and 0 from J, leaving 11 bases between them. Per germline, CDR1 SGHDT and CDR2 YYEEEE. CDR3 bases: TGTGCCAGCAGCCGGGAACTGAGCTCCTACGAGCAGTACTTC. Translating gives CASSRELSSYEQYF. Full variable domain (remainder filled in from reference TRBV5-6 and TRBJ2-7): DAGVTQSPTHLIKTRGQQVTLRCSPKSGHDTVSWYQQALGQGPQFIFQYYEEEERQRGNFPDRFSGHQFPNYSSELNVNALLLGDSALYLCASSRELSSYEQYFGPGTRLTVT.

The J gene is TRBJ2-7, the V gene TRBV4-3; no firm D call. The CDR3 runs to 14 residues. V dropped 0 bases and J dropped 7 bases, with 13 bases sitting between them. CDR1 and CDR2 (germline): LGHNA, YSLEER. The CDR3 loop is CASSQEGRTSEQYF. The CDR3 DNA follows: TGCGCCAGCAGCCAAGAGGGCCGGACCAGTGAGCAGTACTTC.

The chain links TRBV6-1 to TRBJ1-6, with TRBD1 as a possible D gene (5 bases). The CDR3 has 16 amino acids. Germline CDR1 reads MNHNS; CDR2 reads SASEGT. The germline V and J ends were trimmed by 4 bases and 0 bases, with 10 bases remaining between them. CDR3 region: CASSGGDRSYNSPLHF. As DNA, the CDR3 is TGTGCCAGCAGTGGGGGGGACCGCTCCTATAATTCACCCCTCCACTTT.

This chain uses TRBV28 with TRBJ1-1; D might be TRBD1 (5 bases). The V gene lost 6 bases and the J gene lost 4 bases, with 18 bases spanning the gap. This CDR3 spans 15 amino acids. Germline CDR1 MDHEN, CDR2 SYDVKM. The chain's CDR3 is CASSQGGQGGTEAFF. DNA of the CDR3: TGTGCCAGCAGCCAGGGCGGGCAGGGTGGCACTGAAGCTTTCTTT.

The chain combines TRBV6-5 with TRBJ2-7; D unclear. There are 13 residues in the CDR3. The germline CDR1 and CDR2 sequences are MNHEY and SVGAGI. The germline V and J ends were trimmed by 6 bases and 1 base, with 10 bases remaining between them. CDR3 region: CASSEQPSYEQYV. Written as DNA, the CDR3 is TGTGCCAGCAGCGAGCAACCTTCCTACGAGCAGTACGTC.

The chain couples TRBV4-1 to TRBJ1-1; D is unresolved. Trimming left V 3 bases short and J 6 bases short, with 11 bases between. In germline, CDR1 is MGHRA, CDR2 YSYEKL. CDR3 length: 13 amino acids. The CDR3 sequence: CASSQVHGAEAFF. CDR3 DNA sequence: TGCGCCAGCAGCCAGGTCCACGGAGCTGAAGCTTTCTTT.

CDR3 region: CAWRATGKGGYTF. The CDR3 bases are TGTGCCTGGAGGGCGACAGGGAAAGGAGGCTACACCTTC. The chain has TRBV30 and TRBJ1-2; TRBD1 agrees at 7 bases. The CDR3 runs to 13 residues. With 3 bases clipped from V and 8 bases from J, the junction kept 9 bases outside the gene matches. Germline-derived CDR1 and CDR2 are GTSNPN and SVGIG (reference sequence).

V is TRBV9 and J is TRBJ1-1; D may be TRBD1 (6 bases). The length of the CDR3 is 14 residues. V was pared by 4 bases and J by 5 bases, with 15 bases between. Germline V gene lookup returns CDR1 SGDLS and CDR2 YYNGEE. CDR3 region: CASSPRTGNTEAFF. DNA of the CDR3: TGTGCCAGCAGCCCCCGAACAGGGAATACTGAAGCTTTCTTT.

The chain is built from TRBV29-1 and TRBJ1-2; maybe TRBD1 (5 bases). V was shortened by 0 bases and J by 5 bases, with 16 bases between the two germline ends. Germline assignment: CDR1 SQVTM and CDR2 ANQGSEA. The CDR3 runs 15 residues. CDR3 loop: CSVEDWGGGRYGYTF. The DNA of the CDR3 is TGCAGCGTTGAAGATTGGGGCGGAGGGCGGTATGGCTACACCTTC.

The chain has TRBV5-1 and TRBJ2-7; possibly TRBD1 or TRBD2 for D (6 bases each). The germline gives CDR1 SGHRS, CDR2 YFSETQ. V was trimmed by 3 bases and J by 3 bases, leaving 10 bases between them. This CDR3 is built from 13 residues. The CDR3 region has the DNA TGCGCCAGCAGCTGGGGGGCCAGCTACGAGCAGTACTTC. Amino acid sequence: CASSWGASYEQYF.

This chain connects TRBV6-6 to TRBJ1-5; no firm D call. The CDR3 loop spans 15 amino acids. In germline, CDR1 is MNHNY, CDR2 SVGAGI (reference sequence). V was trimmed by 1 base and J by 5 bases, leaving 12 bases between them. The CDR3 DNA sequence: TGTGCCAGCAGTTACTGGCAGGCCTCAGATCAGCCCCAGCATTTT. It encodes CASSYWQASDQPQHF.

The rearrangement joins TRBV11-2 to TRBJ1-2; no firm D call. V gave up 0 bases and J gave up 2 bases, with 7 bases separating them. CDR1 SGHAT and CDR2 FQNNGV come from the germline V gene. The CDR3 length is 14 residues. CDR3 in amino acids: CASSLDTGNYGYTF. CDR3 DNA sequence: TGTGCCAGCAGCTTAGATACGGGAAACTATGGCTACACCTTC.

The V call is TRBV28, the J call TRBJ1-2; no firm D call. Trimming shortened V by 3 bases and J by 2 bases, and 4 bases separated the two germline ends. Looked up from germline, CDR1 is MDHEN and CDR2 is SYDVKM. The CDR3 covers 12 residues. In nucleotides, the CDR3 is TGTGCCAGCAGTTTCCCCAACTATGGCTACACCTTC. Amino acids: CASSFPNYGYTF.

V is TRBV21-1 and J is TRBJ1-4. TRBV21-1 represents a pseudogene. The CDR3 has 15 amino acids. In DNA form, the CDR3 reads TGTGCCAGCAGCATCTGTCCCTCCGGGGATGAAAAACTGTTTTTT. It yields the protein CASSICPSGDEKLFF.